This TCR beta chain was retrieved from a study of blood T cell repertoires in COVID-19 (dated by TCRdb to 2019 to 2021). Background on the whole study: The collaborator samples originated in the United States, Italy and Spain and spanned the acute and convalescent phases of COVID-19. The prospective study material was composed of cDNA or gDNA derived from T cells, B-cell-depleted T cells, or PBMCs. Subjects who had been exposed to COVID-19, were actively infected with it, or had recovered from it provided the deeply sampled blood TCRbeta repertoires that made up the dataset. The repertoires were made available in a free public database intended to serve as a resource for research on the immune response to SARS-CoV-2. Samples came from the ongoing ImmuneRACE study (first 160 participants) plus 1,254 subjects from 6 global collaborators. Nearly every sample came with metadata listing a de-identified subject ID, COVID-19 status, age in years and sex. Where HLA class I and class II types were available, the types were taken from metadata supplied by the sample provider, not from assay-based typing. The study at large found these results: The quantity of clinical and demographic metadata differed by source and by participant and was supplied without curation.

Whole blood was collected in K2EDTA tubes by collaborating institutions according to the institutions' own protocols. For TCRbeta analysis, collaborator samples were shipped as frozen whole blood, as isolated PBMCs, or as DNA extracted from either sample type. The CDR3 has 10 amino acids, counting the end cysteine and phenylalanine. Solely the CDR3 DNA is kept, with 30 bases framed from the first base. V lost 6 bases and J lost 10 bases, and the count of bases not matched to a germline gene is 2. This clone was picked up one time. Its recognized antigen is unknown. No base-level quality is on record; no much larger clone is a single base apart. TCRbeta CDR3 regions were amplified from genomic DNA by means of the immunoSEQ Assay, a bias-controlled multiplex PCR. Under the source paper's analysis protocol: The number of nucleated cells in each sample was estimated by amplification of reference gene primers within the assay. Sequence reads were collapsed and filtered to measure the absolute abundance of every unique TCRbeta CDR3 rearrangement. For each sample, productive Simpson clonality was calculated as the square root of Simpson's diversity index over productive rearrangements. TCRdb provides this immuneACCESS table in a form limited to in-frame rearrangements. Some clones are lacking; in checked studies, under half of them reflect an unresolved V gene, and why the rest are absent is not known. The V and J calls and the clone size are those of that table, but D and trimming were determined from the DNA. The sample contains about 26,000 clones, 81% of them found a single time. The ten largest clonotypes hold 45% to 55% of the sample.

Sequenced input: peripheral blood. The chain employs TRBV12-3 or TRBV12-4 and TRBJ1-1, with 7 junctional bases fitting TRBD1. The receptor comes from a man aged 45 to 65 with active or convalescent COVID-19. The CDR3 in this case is CASRGGRAFF. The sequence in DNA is TGTGCCAGCAGAGGGGGCCGAGCTTTCTTT.